This T cell receptor (beta chain) was sequenced in a study of OX40 agonist ivuxolimab in advanced cancers. Across the study: People in dose escalation had one of these cancers: hepatocellular carcinoma, melanoma, renal cell or head and neck cancer.

Generated by immunoSEQ multiplex PCR, the TCRdb table keeps only in-frame clones and is missing some. This sample carries 31,000 or so clones, around 87% of them seen once, and the ten largest clones take approximately 32%. Germline assignment: CDR1 MNHNS and CDR2 SASEGT. V was pared by 7 bases and J by 0 bases, with 15 bases between. There are 15 residues in the CDR3. Excluded were patients having autoimmune disease history or systemic immunosuppression. This rearrangement joins TRBV6-1 to TRBJ1-2; unclear D gene. The clonotype was recovered from an adult with an advanced solid tumor such as melanoma, head and neck, liver or kidney cancer. This material consisted of CD4+ or CD8+ T cells sorted from blood, taken in a trial of the OX40 agonist ivuxolimab. The CDR3 DNA is TGTGCCAGCAAGCCGTCGTTCGGGGCTAACTATGGCTACACCTTC. Translated: CASKPSFGANYGYTF.